A single sample gave rise to the 30 T cell receptor beta chains below, sequenced in a study of blood T cell repertoires in COVID-19. TCRdb keeps only in-frame clones here, not all; method: immunoSEQ multiplex PCR. The sample lists just under 50,000 clones; around three quarters were seen once. The specimen was peripheral blood. The source of these receptors is a man in his 70s with acute or convalescent COVID-19.

The rearrangement links TRBV30 to TRBJ1-3, with D maybe TRBD1 (5 bases). The germline V gene encodes CDR1 GTSNPN and CDR2 SVGIG (reference sequence). There are 15 residues in the CDR3. Trimming shortened V by 0 bases and J by 5 bases, and 14 bases separated the two germline ends. The CDR3 nucleotides are TGTGCCTGGAGTGTAAGGGGTTCATGGAGAAACACCATATATTTT. Translation gives CAWSVRGSWRNTIYF. Complete variable domain (other parts from reference TRBV30 and TRBJ1-3): SQTIHQWPATLVQPVGSPLSLECTVEGTSNPNLYWYRQAAGRGLQLLFYSVGIGQISSEVPQNLSASRPQDRQFILSSKKLLLSDSGFYLCAWSVRGSWRNTIYFGEGSWLTVV.

This chain connects TRBV28 to TRBJ2-7; D may be TRBD1 (6 bases). This CDR3 region has 14 residues. V was cut by 6 bases and J by 2 bases, with 14 bases left in between. CDR1 is MDHEN and CDR2 is SYDVKM in the germline V gene. The CDR3 nucleotides read TGTGCCAGCAGAGGGGGAGTGGGGACCTACGAGCAGTACTTC. As protein: CASRGGVGTYEQYF.

The rearrangement links TRBV6-1 to TRBJ1-4, with D hard to call. The CDR3 has 14 amino acids. The V gene lost 1 base and the J gene lost 3 bases, with 6 bases spanning the gap. CDR1 MNHNS and CDR2 SASEGT come from the germline V gene. The CDR3, as DNA: TGTGCCAGCAGTGAAGGAGGGCCTAATGAAAAACTGTTTTTT. Translating gives CASSEGGPNEKLFF.

The rearrangement uses TRBV9 and TRBJ1-1; the D is unclear. Deletions cut 0 bases from V and 1 base from J, with 16 bases between. The CDR3 contains 17 residues. Germline values: CDR1 SGDLS, CDR2 YYNGEE. CDR3 in amino acids: CASSVDGNPQANTEAFF. The CDR3 region has the DNA TGTGCCAGCAGCGTAGACGGAAACCCGCAGGCGAACACTGAAGCTTTCTTT.

The chain has TRBV5-1 and TRBJ2-5; 9 bases fit TRBD1. The ends lost 1 base at V and 4 bases at J; junction bases unmatched: 5. The CDR3 is 15 amino acids. Germline V gene data show CDR1 as SGHRS and CDR2 as YFSETQ. The CDR3 protein is CASSLLLGQGETQYF. The CDR3 region has the DNA TGCGCCAGCAGCTTGTTATTGGGACAGGGAGAGACCCAGTACTTC. Drawing the rest from reference TRBV5-1 and TRBJ2-5, the complete variable domain is KAGVTQTPRYLIKTRGQQVTLSCSPISGHRSVSWYQQTPGQGLQFLFEYFSETQRNKGNFPGRFSGRQFSNSRSEMNVSTLELGDSALYLCASSLLLGQGETQYFGPGTRLLVL.

By proportion, this clone is medium-sized. The same CDR3 also results from other DNA sequences found in this sample. The chain links TRBV29-1 to TRBJ1-5, with D perhaps matching TRBD1 (5 bases). The CDR3 consists of 13 residues. V lost 0 bases, J lost 6 bases, and 9 bases lay in between. The germline V gene encodes CDR1 SQVTM and CDR2 ANQGSEA. The chain's CDR3 is CSVEEGRGQPQHF. DNA of the CDR3: TGCAGCGTTGAAGAAGGAAGGGGTCAGCCCCAGCATTTT.

The chain combines TRBV6-4 with TRBJ1-6; TRBD1 matches at 7 bases. This CDR3 is built from 13 residues. Germline V gene data show CDR1 as MRHNA and CDR2 as SNTAGT. Trimming removed 8 bases from V and 7 bases from J; junction bases left unmatched: 5. CDR3 sequence: CASRDRENSPLHF. The CDR3 coding sequence is TGTGCCAGCCGGGACAGAGAGAATTCACCCCTCCACTTT.

In this sample, this clone turned up a few times. The chain recombines TRBV2 with TRBJ2-1; D unclear. The CDR3 runs 12 residues. V was shortened by 4 bases and J by 3 bases, with 4 bases between the two germline ends. Germline CDR1 and CDR2: SNHLY and FYNNEI. The DNA of the CDR3 is TGTGCCAGCAGTGTAGACTACAATGAGCAGTTCTTC. Its translation is CASSVDYNEQFF. Full variable domain (rest looked up from reference TRBV2 and TRBJ2-1): EPEVTQTPSHQVTQMGQEVILRCVPISNHLYFYWYRQILGQKVEFLVSFYNNEISEKSEIFDDQFSVERPDGSNFTLKIRSTKLEDSAMYFCASSVDYNEQFFGPGTRLTVL.

In its sample, this clone was seen a few times. The chain uses TRBV7-3 and TRBJ2-2, with TRBD1 matching 10 bases. The CDR3 covers 15 residues. The J segment lost 6 bases and the V segment lost 6 bases, leaving 7 bases of the junction unmatched. The germline CDR1 and CDR2 sequences are SGHTA and FQGTGA. As DNA, the CDR3 is TGTGCCAGCAGTCCCGACAGGGGGCGAGCCGGGGAGCTGTTTTTT. Translated, it gives CASSPDRGRAGELFF. Combining the CDR3 with reference TRBV7-3 and TRBJ2-2 gives the whole variable domain GAGVSQTPSNKVTEKGKYVELRCDPISGHTALYWYRQSLGQGPEFLIYFQGTGAADDSGLPNDRFFAVRPEGSVSTLKIQRTERGDSAVYLCASSPDRGRAGELFFGEGSRLTVL.

The CDR3 DNA is TGTGCCAGCAGTTTAAAGTCTAGCGGGGAGCTAGCCAAAAACATTCAGTACTTC. Its translation: CASSLKSSGELAKNIQYF. The rearrangement links TRBV28 to TRBJ2-4; 9 bases fit TRBD2. J lost 0 bases, V lost 2 bases, and 8 bases had no gene match. The germline V gene encodes CDR1 MDHEN and CDR2 SYDVKM. The CDR3 covers 18 residues.

This clone showed up just once. This rearrangement joins TRBV5-6 to TRBJ2-4; the match to TRBD2 covers 8 bases. CDR3 size: 16 residues. The V gene end was trimmed by 0 bases and the J gene end by 6 bases; junction bases not matched to a gene: 8. CDR1 and CDR2 from the germline V gene are SGHDT and YYEEEE. In DNA form, the CDR3 reads TGTGCCAGCAGCTTGGTTGGGGCGCTAGCGGGAAACATTCAGTACTTC. This sequence encodes CASSLVGALAGNIQYF.

This clone was found once. The V and J genes are TRBV5-1 and TRBJ1-1; D may be TRBD1 (5 bases). Between the trimmed V and J ends, which lost 2 bases and 0 bases, there was a span of 8 bases. The CDR3 is 14 residues long. CDR1 SGHRS and CDR2 YFSETQ come from the germline V gene. CDR3: CASSFDRVNTEAFF. The CDR3 DNA follows: TGCGCCAGCAGCTTCGACAGAGTGAACACTGAAGCTTTCTTT.

The rearrangement uses TRBV3-1 (or the pseudogene TRBV3-2) and TRBJ2-7; 11 nucleotides align to TRBD2. With 2 bases clipped from V and 6 bases from J, the junction kept 6 bases outside the gene matches. This CDR3 comprises 15 residues. Per the germline V gene, CDR1 is LGHDT and CDR2 is YNNKEL (reference sequence). This CDR3 reads CASSQSSGRLIEQYF. The CDR3 DNA reads TGTGCCAGCAGCCAATCTAGCGGGAGGCTGATCGAGCAGTACTTC.

This clone was observed at least ten times. DNA of the CDR3: TGTGCCAGCAGCAACCCCGATGGGACAGGGGACGAGCAGTACTTC. Residues: CASSNPDGTGDEQYF. The rearrangement uses TRBV5-4 and TRBJ2-7; 10 bases line up with TRBD1. CDR1 is SGHNT and CDR2 is YYREEE in the germline V gene (reference sequence). Germline trimming cut 4 bases from V and 5 bases from J; bases unmatched to any gene: 9. This CDR3 contains 15 residues.

The rearrangement uses TRBV5-4 and TRBJ2-3; TRBD2 is a possible D gene (7 bases). Germline CDR1 is SGHNT and CDR2 is YYREEE (reference sequence). Trimming stripped 1 base from V and 0 bases from J, with 15 bases between. This CDR3 has 17 amino acids. This chain's CDR3 is CASSLNVRGASTDTQYF. In nucleotides, the CDR3 is TGTGCCAGCAGCTTGAATGTTCGGGGGGCTAGCACAGATACGCAGTATTTT. Combining the CDR3 with reference TRBV5-4 and TRBJ2-3 gives the whole variable domain ETGVTQSPTHLIKTRGQQVTLRCSSQSGHNTVSWYQQALGQGPQFIFQYYREEENGRGNFPPRFSGLQFPNYSSELNVNALELDDSALYLCASSLNVRGASTDTQYFGPGTRLTVL.

V is TRBV5-5 and J is TRBJ1-5, with TRBD1 matching over 7 bases. The V segment lost 3 bases and the J segment 8 bases; nucleotides outside the gene matches: 8. CDR1 is SGHKS, CDR2 YYEKEE, per germline (reference sequence). This CDR3 has 14 residues. This CDR3 is CASSSGQVEEPQHF. The CDR3, as DNA: TGTGCCAGCAGCTCCGGACAGGTAGAGGAGCCCCAGCATTTT.

The rearrangement joins TRBV27 to TRBJ2-1; tentative D call: TRBD2 (5 bases). The germline V gene encodes CDR1 MNHEY and CDR2 SMNVEV (reference sequence). The CDR3 extends over 14 amino acids. The ends were cut back, 5 bases at V and 7 bases at J, with 15 bases in the middle. The CDR3 bases are TGTGCCAGCAGTCCCCATGTAGCGAGGAATGAGCAGTTCTTC. This gives the protein CASSPHVARNEQFF.

The J gene is TRBJ2-3, the V gene TRBV6-4; TRBD2 aligns across 7 bases. After removal of 2 bases from V and 2 bases from J, the junction contained 4 bases not matched to a gene. Germline CDR1 is MRHNA and CDR2 is SNTAGT. The CDR3 consists of 15 residues. The CDR3 region has the DNA TGTGCCAGCAGTGACGGGGGGGAATTCACAGATACGCAGTATTTT. Its protein product is CASSDGGEFTDTQYF.

The CDR3 DNA reads TGTGCCATCAGTGAGTCAAGCGGGGGGGCGAAGACCCAGTACTTC. As protein: CAISESSGGAKTQYF. The genes are TRBV10-3 and TRBJ2-5; 10 nucleotides align to TRBD2. The CDR3 length is 15 residues. Germline values: CDR1 ENHRY, CDR2 SYGVKD. After removal of 0 bases from V and 6 bases from J, the junction contained 4 bases not matched to a gene.

This clone was observed once. The CDR3 nucleotides read TGTGCCAGTAGTATTGGGACTAGCGGGTACGATGAGCAGTTCTTC. It specifies CASSIGTSGYDEQFF. The chain joins TRBV19 to TRBJ2-1, with TRBD2 matching over 12 bases. V lost 3 bases and J lost 8; bases outside the gene matches: 5. Germline-derived CDR1 and CDR2 are LNHDA and SQIVND (reference sequence). CDR3 length: 15 amino acids.

CDR3 residues: CASSVLTSRGEQFF. As DNA, the CDR3 is TGTGCCAGCAGCGTGTTGACTAGTCGTGGTGAGCAGTTCTTC. This sequence joins TRBV9 and TRBJ2-1; weak D call: TRBD2 (6 bases). The V end was cut by 2 bases, the J end by 9 bases, with 15 bases between. Germline CDR1 SGDLS, CDR2 YYNGEE. The CDR3 extends over 14 amino acids.

This clone was observed a handful of times. The chain is built from TRBV30 and TRBJ2-5; 7 bases fit TRBD1. Trimming took 4 bases from V and 5 from J; bases not matched to a gene: 4. There are 12 residues in the CDR3. Germline CDR1 and CDR2: GTSNPN and SVGIG (reference sequence). CDR3 nucleotides: TGTGCCTGGACAAACAGGGGCGAGACCCAGTACTTC. Translating it yields CAWTNRGETQYF.

The chain combines TRBV2 with TRBJ1-4; D is possibly TRBD1 (5 bases). V was clipped by 5 bases and J by 0 bases, with 10 bases between them. From germline, CDR1 is SNHLY and CDR2 FYNNEI. CDR3 length equals 15 residues. The chain's CDR3 is CASSQQVATNEKLFF. The DNA of the CDR3 is TGTGCCAGCAGTCAACAGGTTGCAACTAATGAAAAACTGTTTTTT. Filled out from reference TRBV2 and TRBJ1-4, the complete variable domain reads EPEVTQTPSHQVTQMGQEVILRCVPISNHLYFYWYRQILGQKVEFLVSFYNNEISEKSEIFDDQFSVERPDGSNFTLKIRSTKLEDSAMYFCASSQQVATNEKLFFGSGTQLSVL.

The rearrangement uses TRBV5-6 and TRBJ1-3; tentative D call: TRBD1 (6 bases). CDR1 is SGHDT, CDR2 YYEEEE, per germline. The ends were cut back, 0 bases at V and 5 bases at J, with 21 bases in the middle. CDR3 length equals 18 residues. The CDR3 DNA sequence: TGTGCCAGCAGCTTGGAAGTTCTGAGGGGGACGCTAAGAAACACCATATATTTT. Its translation: CASSLEVLRGTLRNTIYF.

This chain connects TRBV18 to TRBJ2-5, with 8 bases fitting TRBD1. The germline CDR1 and CDR2 sequences are KGHSH and LQKENI. After removal of 3 bases from V and 5 bases from J, the junction contained 8 bases not matched to a gene. CDR3 length: 15 residues. The CDR3 loop reads CASSPSAGGQETQYF. DNA of the CDR3: TGTGCCAGCTCACCGTCAGCAGGGGGCCAGGAGACCCAGTACTTC.

V usage is TRBV4-2 and J usage is TRBJ1-1, with D perhaps matching TRBD1 (6 bases). Deletions cut 0 bases from V and 4 bases from J, with 15 bases between. Germline CDR1 LGHNA, CDR2 YNFKEQ. CDR3 length: 16 amino acids. CDR3 region: CASSQDLTGKLTEAFF. The CDR3 DNA is TGTGCCAGCAGCCAAGATTTAACAGGGAAACTCACTGAAGCTTTCTTT.

The rearrangement uses TRBV6-1 and TRBJ1-1, with 8 bases that match TRBD1. Germline trimming cut 7 bases from V and 3 bases from J; bases unmatched to any gene: 4. Germline V gene data show CDR1 as MNHNS and CDR2 as SASEGT. The CDR3 runs to 13 residues. The CDR3 spells CASIKTGDTEAFF. CDR3 in DNA: TGTGCCAGCATTAAGACAGGGGACACTGAAGCTTTCTTT.

V is TRBV18 and J is TRBJ2-3; D is possibly TRBD1 (6 bases). The CDR3 consists of 18 residues. Germline CDR1 is KGHSH and CDR2 is LQKENI. The ends were cut back, 4 bases at V and 5 bases at J, with 25 bases in the middle. The CDR3 sequence: CASSLNPPQGPVRDTQYF. CDR3 DNA: TGTGCCAGCTCACTTAATCCCCCCCAGGGGCCGGTTCGAGATACGCAGTATTTT.

The CDR3 nucleotides read TGTGCCAGCAGCTCCAGGCGGGGCTACGAGCAGTACTTC. Its protein product is CASSSRRGYEQYF. This rearrangement joins TRBV7-2 to TRBJ2-7; tentatively, D is TRBD2 (6 bases). Germline lookup yields CDR1 SGHTA and CDR2 FQGNSA. Trimming took off 4 bases at V and 3 bases at J, with 10 bases between the two ends. The CDR3 length is 13 residues.

The CDR3 region has the DNA TGTGCCATCAGTGACTCGACAGGGGGCTGGGAGAACACTGAAGCTTTCTTT. Protein: CAISDSTGGWENTEAFF. The chain joins TRBV10-3 to TRBJ1-1; 10 positions match TRBD1. Germline trimming cut 3 bases from V and 1 base from J; bases unmatched to any gene: 8. This CDR3 is built from 17 residues. Germline assignment: CDR1 ENHRY and CDR2 SYGVKD.